One and the same sample provided the 9 T cell receptor beta chains below, sequenced in a study of blood T cell repertoires in COVID-19. Only in-frame clones appear in the TCRdb table, and some are missing; sequencing was by immunoSEQ multiplex PCR. The sample holds more than 200,000 clones; around 81% are singletons and the top ten take over 7%. Sequenced material: PBMCs or T cells enriched from blood (not recorded which). Source of these receptors: a woman aged 35 to 49 with acute COVID-19.

The chain uses TRBV7-8 and TRBJ1-1, with D tentatively TRBD1 (6 bases). CDR1 SGHVS and CDR2 FQNEAQ come from the germline V gene. This CDR3 contains 14 residues. Trimming took off 3 bases at V and 2 bases at J, with 10 bases between the two ends. In nucleotides, the CDR3 is TGTGCCAGCAGCTTCGGGACACTTAACACTGAAGCTTTCTTT. Amino acid sequence: CASSFGTLNTEAFF.

The gene calls are TRBV6-4 and TRBJ2-3; D is possibly TRBD1 (8 bases). V was trimmed by 0 bases and J by 3 bases, leaving 13 bases between them. The CDR3 runs to 16 residues. Looked up from germline, CDR1 is MRHNA and CDR2 is SNTAGT. CDR3 in amino acids: CASSDSTGGGTDTQYF. The CDR3 DNA reads as TGTGCCAGCAGTGACTCTACAGGGGGAGGGACAGATACGCAGTATTTT.

The rearrangement uses TRBV6-2 or TRBV6-3 and TRBJ1-1; TRBD1 matches 9 bases. V dropped 2 bases and J dropped 2; count of bases not matched to a gene: 6. In germline, CDR1 is MNHEY, CDR2 SVGEGT. This CDR3 has 16 residues. Here the CDR3 DNA reads TGTGCCAGCAGTTACACCTGGGACAGGGCAAACACTGAAGCTTTCTTT. Protein: CASSYTWDRANTEAFF.

V and J are TRBV28 and TRBJ1-4; TRBD1 aligns across 7 bases. CDR3 length: 15 residues. CDR1 and CDR2 (germline): MDHEN, SYDVKM. Trimming removed 3 bases from V and 4 bases from J; junction bases left unmatched: 5. In nucleotides, the CDR3 is TGTGCCAGCAGTTTCAAACAGGGGTTTAATGAAAAACTGTTTTTT. Translation gives CASSFKQGFNEKLFF.

V is TRBV5-4 and J is TRBJ1-1, with 8 bases identical to TRBD1. The CDR3 sequence is 15 residues long. The junction had 7 bases not matched to a gene; V was cut back by 5 bases and J by 1 base. Germline loops: CDR1 SGHNT, CDR2 YYREEE (reference sequence). CDR3 loop: CASSRTGSRNTEAFF. CDR3 DNA: TGTGCCAGCAGTAGGACAGGGAGTCGGAACACTGAAGCTTTCTTT.

The rearrangement uses TRBV29-1 and TRBJ2-7; the D gene is possibly TRBD1 (6 bases). The CDR3 spans 11 residues. Trimming removed 5 bases at V and 7 bases at J, with 12 bases between. Per germline, CDR1 SQVTM and CDR2 ANQGSEA. This CDR3 reads CSVRTEGEQYF. The CDR3 bases are TGCAGCGTTCGGACAGAAGGAGAGCAGTACTTC.

This clone came up a few times. This sequence joins TRBV15 and TRBJ1-5; D might be TRBD1 (6 bases). Germline assignment: CDR1 LNHNV and CDR2 YYDKDF (reference sequence). Trimming took off 0 bases at V and 7 bases at J, with 13 bases between the two ends. The CDR3 sequence is 15 residues long. Here the CDR3 reads CATSRDRGAEQPQHF. The CDR3 DNA reads as TGTGCCACCAGCAGAGATCGGGGGGCAGAGCAGCCCCAGCATTTT.

The V and J genes are TRBV2 and TRBJ1-4; D gene uncertain. Per the germline V gene, CDR1 is SNHLY and CDR2 is FYNNEI. Trimming took off 4 bases at V and 0 bases at J, with 9 bases between the two ends. This CDR3 is 15 amino acids long. The CDR3 DNA reads as TGTGCCAGCAGTGTCGAGCCGACAACTAATGAAAAACTGTTTTTT. Protein sequence: CASSVEPTTNEKLFF.

The chain employs TRBV7-3 and TRBJ2-2; D is unclear. The CDR3 loop spans 16 amino acids. Germline-derived CDR1 and CDR2 are SGHTA and FQGTGA. V shed 5 bases and J shed 1 base, with 14 bases lying between them. Here the CDR3 reads CASSPSITENTGELFF. In DNA form, the CDR3 reads TGTGCCAGCAGCCCGAGTATAACAGAGAACACCGGGGAGCTGTTTTTT. Variable domain in full (rest from reference TRBV7-3 and TRBJ2-2): GAGVSQTPSNKVTEKGKYVELRCDPISGHTALYWYRQSLGQGPEFLIYFQGTGAADDSGLPNDRFFAVRPEGSVSTLKIQRTERGDSAVYLCASSPSITENTGELFFGEGSRLTVL.